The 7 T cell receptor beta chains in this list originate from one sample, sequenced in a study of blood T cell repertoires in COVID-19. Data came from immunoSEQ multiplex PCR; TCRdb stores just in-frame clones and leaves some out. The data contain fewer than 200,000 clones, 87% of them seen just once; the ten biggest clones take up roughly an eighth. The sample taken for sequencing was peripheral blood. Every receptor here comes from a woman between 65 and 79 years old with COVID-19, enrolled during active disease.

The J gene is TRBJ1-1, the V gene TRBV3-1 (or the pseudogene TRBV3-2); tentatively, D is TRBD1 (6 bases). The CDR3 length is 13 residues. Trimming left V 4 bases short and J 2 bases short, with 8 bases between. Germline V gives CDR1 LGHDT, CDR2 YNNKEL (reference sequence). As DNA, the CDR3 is TGTGCCAGCAGCCGGACAGAAAACACTGAAGCTTTCTTT. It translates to CASSRTENTEAFF.

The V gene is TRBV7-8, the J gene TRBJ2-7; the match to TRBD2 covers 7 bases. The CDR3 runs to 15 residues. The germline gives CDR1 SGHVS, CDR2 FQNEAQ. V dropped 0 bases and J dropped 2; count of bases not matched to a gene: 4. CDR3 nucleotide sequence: TGTGCCAGCAGCTTAGCTGGCGGGAGAACCTACGAGCAGTACTTC. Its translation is CASSLAGGRTYEQYF.

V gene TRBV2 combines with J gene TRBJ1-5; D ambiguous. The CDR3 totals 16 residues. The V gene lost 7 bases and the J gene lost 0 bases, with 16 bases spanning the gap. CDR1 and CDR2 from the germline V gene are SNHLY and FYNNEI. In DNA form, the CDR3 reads TGTGCCAGCAAGCCCGATGTTCCTTATAGCAATCAGCCCCAGCATTTT. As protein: CASKPDVPYSNQPQHF.

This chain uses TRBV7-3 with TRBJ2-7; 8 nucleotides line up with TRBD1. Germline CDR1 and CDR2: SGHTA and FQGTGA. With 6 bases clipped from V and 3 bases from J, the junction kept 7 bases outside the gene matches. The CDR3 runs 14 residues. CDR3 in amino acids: CASSPRTGGYEQYF. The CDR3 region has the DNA TGTGCCAGCAGTCCGAGAACAGGGGGCTACGAGCAGTACTTC. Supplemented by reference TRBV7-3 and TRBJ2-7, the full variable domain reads GAGVSQTPSNKVTEKGKYVELRCDPISGHTALYWYRQSLGQGPEFLIYFQGTGAADDSGLPNDRFFAVRPEGSVSTLKIQRTERGDSAVYLCASSPRTGGYEQYFGPGTRLTVT.

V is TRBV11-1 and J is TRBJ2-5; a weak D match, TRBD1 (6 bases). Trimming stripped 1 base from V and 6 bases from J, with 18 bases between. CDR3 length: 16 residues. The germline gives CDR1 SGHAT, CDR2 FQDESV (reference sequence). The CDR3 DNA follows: TGTGCCAGCAGCTTAGGCCGCAGGGGATATTCGAAGACCCAGTACTTC. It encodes CASSLGRRGYSKTQYF. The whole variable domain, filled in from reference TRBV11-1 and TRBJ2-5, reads EAEVAQSPRYKITEKSQAVAFWCDPISGHATLYWYRQILGQGPELLVQFQDESVVDDSQLPKDRFSAERLKGVDSTLKIQPAELGDSAMYLCASSLGRRGYSKTQYFGPGTRLLVL.

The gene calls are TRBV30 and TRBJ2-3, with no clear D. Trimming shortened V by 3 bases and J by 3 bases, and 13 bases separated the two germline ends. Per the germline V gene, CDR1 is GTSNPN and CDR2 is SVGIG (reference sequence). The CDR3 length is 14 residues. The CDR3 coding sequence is TGTGCCTGGAGACCTGCGGCCAAAACAGATACGCAGTATTTT. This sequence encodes CAWRPAAKTDTQYF.

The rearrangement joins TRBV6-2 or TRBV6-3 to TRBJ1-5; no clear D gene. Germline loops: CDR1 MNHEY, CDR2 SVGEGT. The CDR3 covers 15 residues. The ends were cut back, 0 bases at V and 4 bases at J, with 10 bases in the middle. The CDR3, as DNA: TGTGCCAGCAGTTACTCTGGAGGGTTGAATCAGCCCCAGCATTTT. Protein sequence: CASSYSGGLNQPQHF.